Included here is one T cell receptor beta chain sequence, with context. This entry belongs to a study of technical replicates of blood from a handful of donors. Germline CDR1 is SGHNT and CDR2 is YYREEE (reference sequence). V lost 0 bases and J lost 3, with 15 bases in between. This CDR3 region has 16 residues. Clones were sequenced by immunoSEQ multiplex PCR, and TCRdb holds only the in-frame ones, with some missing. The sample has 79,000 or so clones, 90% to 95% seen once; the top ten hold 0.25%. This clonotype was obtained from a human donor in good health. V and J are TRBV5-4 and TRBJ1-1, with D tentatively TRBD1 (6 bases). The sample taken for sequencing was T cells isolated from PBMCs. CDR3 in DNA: TGTGCCAGCAGCTTGGGAGGTCGACCAGGGGACACTGAAGCTTTCTTT. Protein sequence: CASSLGGRPGDTEAFF. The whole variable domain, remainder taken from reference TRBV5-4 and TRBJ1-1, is ETGVTQSPTHLIKTRGQQVTLRCSSQSGHNTVSWYQQALGQGPQFIFQYYREEENGRGNFPPRFSGLQFPNYSSELNVNALELDDSALYLCASSLGGRPGDTEAFFGQGTRLTVV.